This paragraph covers one T cell receptor (beta chain) sequence. Its matching antigen is unknown. J was trimmed by 5 bases and V by 1 base; bases with no gene match: 10. The CDR3 is made up of 17 amino acids. Per germline, CDR1 SGHTA and CDR2 FQGNSA. The sample belongs to a study of T cell repertoires in cytomegalovirus infection. The study's findings and limits: CMV-specific HLA-C-restricted TCR beta clonotypes dominated the ex vivo response.

MiXCR, run by TCRdb on the reads, gives a single entry per CDR3 protein. The table lists about half a million distinct CDR3 sequences, roughly a third of them singletons. This clonotype was obtained from a human donor in good health (CMV status not recorded). Some clones in this sample may be carry-over from other donors' samples. The sequencing here drew on cultured PBMCs, taken from culture after CMV antigen stimulation. The rearrangement joins TRBV7-2 to TRBJ2-5; 10 bases are shared with TRBD2. The CDR3 region is CASSLGTLAGARETQYF. CDR3 sequence (DNA): TGTGCCAGCAGCTTAGGAACCCTAGCGGGAGCCCGGGAGACCCAGTACTTC.